This T cell receptor (beta chain) was retrieved from a study of shared clonotypes between healthy human individuals. Method: immunoSEQ multiplex PCR; TCRdb's copy keeps in-frame clones and lacks some. The data hold over a million clones, with around 82% observed a single time. The germline V gene encodes CDR1 SGHNT and CDR2 YYREEE (reference sequence). Trimming cost V 2 bases and J 3 bases, with 11 bases left between them. The CDR3 has 14 residues. V gene TRBV5-4 combines with J gene TRBJ1-1; possible D gene TRBD1, 5 bases. This receptor was obtained from a man aged 18 to 29 in good health. Some clones in this sample may be carry-over from other donors' samples. Sequencing was performed on memory CD4+ T cells from PBMCs. Subset reported: CD45RA-negative fraction. The CDR3 nucleotides are TGTGCCAGCAGCTTTAAGGGGCCCCACACTGAAGCTTTCTTT. Its protein is CASSFKGPHTEAFF.